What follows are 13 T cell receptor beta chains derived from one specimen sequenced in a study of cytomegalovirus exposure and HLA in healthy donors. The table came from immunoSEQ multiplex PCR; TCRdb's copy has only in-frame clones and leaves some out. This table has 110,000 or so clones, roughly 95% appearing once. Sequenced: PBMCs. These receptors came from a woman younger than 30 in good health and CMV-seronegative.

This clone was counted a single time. CDR3 in amino acids: CASSVRQGQNQPQHF. CDR3 sequence (DNA): TGTGCCAGTAGCGTCCGACAGGGTCAAAATCAGCCCCAGCATTTT. This rearrangement joins TRBV19 to TRBJ1-5; TRBD1 matches at 7 bases. This CDR3 spans 15 amino acids. Germline CDR1 LNHDA, CDR2 SQIVND (reference sequence). With V trimmed by 6 bases and J by 4 bases, 9 bases remained unmatched.

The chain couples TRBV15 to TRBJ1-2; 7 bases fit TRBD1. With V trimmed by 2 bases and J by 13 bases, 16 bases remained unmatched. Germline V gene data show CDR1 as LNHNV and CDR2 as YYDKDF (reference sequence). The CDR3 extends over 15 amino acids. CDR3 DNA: TGTGCCACCAGCAGAAATCGGGACAGCGAGAGATTCTGCACCTTC. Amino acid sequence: CATSRNRDSERFCTF.

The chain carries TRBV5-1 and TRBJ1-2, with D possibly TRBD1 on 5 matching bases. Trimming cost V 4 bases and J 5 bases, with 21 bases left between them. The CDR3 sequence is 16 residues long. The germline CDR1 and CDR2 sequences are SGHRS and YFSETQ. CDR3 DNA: TGCGCCAGCAGCGGGGGGGTACAGGAGAGAGAGTATGGCTACACCTTC. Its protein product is CASSGGVQEREYGYTF. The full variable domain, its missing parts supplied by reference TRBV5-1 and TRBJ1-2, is KAGVTQTPRYLIKTRGQQVTLSCSPISGHRSVSWYQQTPGQGLQFLFEYFSETQRNKGNFPGRFSGRQFSNSRSEMNVSTLELGDSALYLCASSGGVQEREYGYTFGSGTRLTVV.

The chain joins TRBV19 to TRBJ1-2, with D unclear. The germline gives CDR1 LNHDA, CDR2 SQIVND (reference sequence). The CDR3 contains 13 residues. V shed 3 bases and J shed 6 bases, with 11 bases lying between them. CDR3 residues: CASSIVMSDGYTF. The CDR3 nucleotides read TGTGCCAGTAGTATTGTGATGTCAGATGGCTACACCTTC.

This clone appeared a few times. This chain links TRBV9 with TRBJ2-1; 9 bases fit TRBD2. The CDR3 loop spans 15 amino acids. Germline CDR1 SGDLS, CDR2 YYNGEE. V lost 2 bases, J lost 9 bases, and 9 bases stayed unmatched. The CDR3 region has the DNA TGTGCCAGCAGCGTCCTGGAGCGGGGGGTCGGTGAGCAGTTCTTC. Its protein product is CASSVLERGVGEQFF.

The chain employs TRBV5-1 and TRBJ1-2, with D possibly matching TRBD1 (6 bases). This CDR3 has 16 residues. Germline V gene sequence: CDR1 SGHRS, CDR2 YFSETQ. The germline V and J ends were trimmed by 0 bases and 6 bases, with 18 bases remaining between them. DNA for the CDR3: TGCGCCAGCAGCTTGGCCCAGCAGGGGTGGTGGGATGGCTACACCTTC. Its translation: CASSLAQQGWWDGYTF.

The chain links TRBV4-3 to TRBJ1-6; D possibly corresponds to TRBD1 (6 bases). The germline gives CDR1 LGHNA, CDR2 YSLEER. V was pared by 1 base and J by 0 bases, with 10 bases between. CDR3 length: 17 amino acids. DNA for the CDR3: TGCGCCAGCAGCCAAGGACAGGCGAGCTCCTATAATTCACCCCTCCACTTT. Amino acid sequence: CASSQGQASSYNSPLHF.

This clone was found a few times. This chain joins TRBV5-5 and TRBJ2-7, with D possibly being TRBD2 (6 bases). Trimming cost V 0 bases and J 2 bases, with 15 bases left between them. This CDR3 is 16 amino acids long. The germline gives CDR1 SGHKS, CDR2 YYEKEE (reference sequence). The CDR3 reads CASSLVLSSVTYEQYF. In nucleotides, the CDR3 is TGTGCCAGCAGCTTGGTGCTCTCTAGCGTCACCTACGAGCAGTACTTC.

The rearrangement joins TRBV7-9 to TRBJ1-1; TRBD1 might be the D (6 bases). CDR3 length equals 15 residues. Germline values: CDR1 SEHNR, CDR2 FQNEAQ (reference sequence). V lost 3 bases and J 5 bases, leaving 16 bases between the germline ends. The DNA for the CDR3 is TGTGCCAGCAGCTTCCAAACAGGGAGGGGTACTGAAGCTTTCTTT. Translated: CASSFQTGRGTEAFF.

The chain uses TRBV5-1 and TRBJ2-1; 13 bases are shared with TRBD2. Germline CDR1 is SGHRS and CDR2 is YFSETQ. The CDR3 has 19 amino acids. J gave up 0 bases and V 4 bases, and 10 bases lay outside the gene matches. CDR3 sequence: CASSTGLRTSGSSYNEQFF. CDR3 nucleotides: TGCGCCAGCAGCACCGGATTAAGGACTAGCGGGAGCTCCTACAATGAGCAGTTCTTC.

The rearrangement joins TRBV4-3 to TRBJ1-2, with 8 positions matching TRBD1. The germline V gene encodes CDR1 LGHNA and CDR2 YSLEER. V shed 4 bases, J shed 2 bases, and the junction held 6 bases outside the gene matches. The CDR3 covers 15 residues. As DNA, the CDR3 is TGCGCCAGCAGCCCCCTGGGACAGGAAAACTATGGCTACACCTTC. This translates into CASSPLGQENYGYTF.

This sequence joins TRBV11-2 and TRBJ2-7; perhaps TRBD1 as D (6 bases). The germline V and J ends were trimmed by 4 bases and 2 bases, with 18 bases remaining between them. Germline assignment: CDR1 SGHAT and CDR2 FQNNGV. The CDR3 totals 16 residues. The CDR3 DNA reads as TGTGCCAGCAGCTCCCCCGGGACAAACGTTCCCTACGAGCAGTACTTC. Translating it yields CASSSPGTNVPYEQYF.

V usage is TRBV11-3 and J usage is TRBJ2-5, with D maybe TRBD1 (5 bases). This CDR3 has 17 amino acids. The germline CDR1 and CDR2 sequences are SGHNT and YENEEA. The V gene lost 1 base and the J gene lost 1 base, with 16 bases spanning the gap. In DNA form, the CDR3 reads TGTGCCAGCAGCTTAGTCGCAGGGCGCTCCATCCAAGAGACCCAGTACTTC. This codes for CASSLVAGRSIQETQYF. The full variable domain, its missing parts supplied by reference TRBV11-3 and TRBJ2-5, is EAGVVQSPRYKIIEKKQPVAFWCNPISGHNTLYWYLQNLGQGPELLIRYENEEAVDDSQLPKDRFSAERLKGVDSTLKIQPAELGDSAVYLCASSLVAGRSIQETQYFGPGTRLLVL.